This T cell receptor (beta chain) was recovered during a study of beta chain features in type 1 diabetes. On this clone: Its specificity is unknown.

Since all of the isolated RNA was reverse transcribed, expressed TCRB transcripts were what got sequenced. Samples of naive, central memory and regulatory T cells yielded a mean of about 3.7 million reads. Measured with immunoSEQ multiplex PCR; TCRdb has only the in-frame clones, and not every one. This sample yields 310,000 or so clones, of which approximately 8.2% are seen a single time; approximately 0.44% belongs to the top ten. The study's findings and limits: Insertions were fewer and deletions more numerous at VDJ junctions in type 1 diabetes patients.

CDR1 and CDR2 (germline): MNHNY, SVGAGI (reference sequence). V dropped 2 bases and J dropped 10 bases, with 9 bases sitting between them. CDR3 size: 12 residues. Without exception, sorted populations had purity beyond 98%. The origin of this receptor is a young woman in good health. Sample: central memory CD4+ T cells from blood. The chain has TRBV6-6 and TRBJ2-1; D is possibly TRBD1 or TRBD2 (5 bases each). CDR3 bases: TGTGCCAGCAGTTACGGGGGTTCCGAGCAGTTCTTC. Its translation: CASSYGGSEQFF.